This T cell receptor (beta chain) was captured in a study of read filtering for tumor transcriptome and immune sequencing. Study context: Among patients, 17 were male and approximately 15 female, aged roughly 45 to 80 (mean about 72). Per sample, TCR-region reads ranged about 4.05 to 10.27 million by IR-seq, 85 to 1273 by RNA-seq.

Molecular barcoded adaptors covering alpha/delta and beta/gamma chains were used on roughly 400 ng RNA. TCRdb re-called the reads with MiXCR, one entry per CDR3 protein. The sample carries tens of thousands of distinct CDR3 sequences, around 21% recorded once. This clonotype came up many times. Its antigen is not identified. The study, taken as a whole, reports: IR-seq captured clonotypes deeper and more reliably than RNA-seq. The CD138-negative fraction was mixed bone marrow immune cells, not pure T cells.

This CDR3 comprises 15 residues. Trimming took off 5 bases at V and 0 bases at J, with 10 bases between the two ends. From germline, CDR1 is SGHTA and CDR2 FQGNSA. The specimen was a population of CD138-negative cells sorted from bone marrow. The clonotype comes from a donor over 35 with multiple myeloma. The genes are TRBV7-2 and TRBJ2-2; D call uncertain. The CDR3 sequence: CASSPVTTNTGELFF. CDR3 nucleotides: TGTGCCAGCAGCCCAGTGACCACGAACACCGGGGAGCTGTTTTTT.